This entry lists 28 T cell receptor beta chains sequenced from one sample in a study of OX40 agonist ivuxolimab in advanced cancers. Clones were sequenced by immunoSEQ multiplex PCR, and TCRdb holds only the in-frame ones, with some missing. The table shows under 65,000 clones, with about 81% occurring only once. This specimen was CD4+ or CD8+ T cells sorted from blood, taken in a trial of the OX40 agonist ivuxolimab. Receptors originate from an adult with an advanced solid tumor such as melanoma, head and neck, liver or kidney cancer.

In its sample, this clone was seen a few times. V usage is TRBV18 and J usage is TRBJ1-5; no firm D call. The CDR3 is 12 residues long. Deletions cut 5 bases from V and 3 bases from J, with 5 bases between. Germline V CDR1 and CDR2: KGHSH, LQKENI. The CDR3 loop is CASSTYNQPQHF. In nucleotides, the CDR3 is TGTGCCAGCTCAACCTACAATCAGCCCCAGCATTTT.

The chain couples TRBV11-2 to TRBJ2-1; either TRBD1 or TRBD2 may fit D (5 bases each). This CDR3 comprises 12 residues. The ends were cut back, 5 bases at V and 10 bases at J, with 12 bases in the middle. Germline V gene lookup returns CDR1 SGHAT and CDR2 FQNNGV. CDR3 sequence: CASSNWDPEQFF. CDR3 nucleotide sequence: TGTGCCAGCAGCAACTGGGACCCCGAGCAGTTCTTC.

V usage is TRBV29-1 and J usage is TRBJ1-2; 9 bases align to TRBD1. CDR1 and CDR2 from the germline V gene are SQVTM and ANQGSEA. CDR3 size: 18 residues. Trimming cost V 4 bases and J 3 bases; bases outside gene matches: 18. The CDR3 nucleotides are TGCAGCGTTGTGGGGCGATGGGACGAACAGGGGGCTCACTATGGCTACACCTTC. It encodes CSVVGRWDEQGAHYGYTF.

The J gene is TRBJ2-7, the V gene TRBV27, with D possibly being TRBD1 (6 bases). The V end was cut by 5 bases, the J end by 1 base, with 9 bases between. The CDR3 totals 13 residues. Per germline, CDR1 MNHEY and CDR2 SMNVEV (reference sequence). The chain's CDR3 is CASSRTVSYEQYF. CDR3 nucleotide sequence: TGTGCCAGCAGTAGGACAGTGTCCTACGAGCAGTACTTC.

The CDR3 nucleotides read TGTGCCAGCAGCCTACAGACCCCCTCGCGTTCTTTTTACAATGAGCAGTTCTTC. This codes for CASSLQTPSRSFYNEQFF. This chain links TRBV7-6 with TRBJ2-1; D unclear. V gave up 5 bases and J gave up 4 bases, with 24 bases separating them. The CDR3 consists of 18 residues. Germline V gene sequence: CDR1 SGHVS, CDR2 FNYEAQ. Drawing the rest from reference TRBV7-6 and TRBJ2-1, the complete variable domain is GAGVSQSPRYKVTKRGQDVALRCDPISGHVSLYWYRQALGQGPEFLTYFNYEAQQDKSGLPNDRFSAERPEGSISTLTIQRTEQRDSAMYRCASSLQTPSRSFYNEQFFGPGTRLTVL.

The chain carries TRBV19 and TRBJ2-5, with TRBD1 identical over 9 bases. The CDR3 runs to 14 residues. CDR1 LNHDA and CDR2 SQIVND come from the germline V gene (reference sequence). V shed 9 bases, J shed 1 base, and the junction held 6 bases outside the gene matches. CDR3 sequence reads: CASRDRVTQETQYF. The CDR3 DNA reads TGTGCCAGCCGGGACAGGGTGACCCAAGAGACCCAGTACTTC.

This clone was detected only once. V usage is TRBV10-3 and J usage is TRBJ2-7, with D possibly called TRBD1 or TRBD2 (5 bases each). The CDR3 covers 15 residues. Germline values: CDR1 ENHRY, CDR2 SYGVKD. The V and J ends lost 6 bases and 5 bases respectively, with 20 bases between them. The CDR3 loop is CAIRALLGEKNEQYF. In DNA form, the CDR3 reads TGTGCCATCAGGGCCCTTTTGGGGGAAAAAAACGAGCAGTACTTC.

The rearrangement links TRBV18 to TRBJ2-5, with D maybe TRBD1 (6 bases). The CDR3 loop spans 13 amino acids. V dropped 5 bases and J dropped 6 bases, with 13 bases sitting between them. From germline, CDR1 is KGHSH and CDR2 LQKENI. The DNA of the CDR3 is TGTGCCAGCTCAGGGACATTAATGCAGACCCAGTACTTC. Encoded protein: CASSGTLMQTQYF.

The chain couples TRBV2 to TRBJ1-5; 12 positions agree with TRBD1. Germline-derived CDR1 and CDR2 are SNHLY and FYNNEI. V dropped 5 bases and J dropped 1; count of bases not matched to a gene: 3. This CDR3 contains 16 residues. CDR3: CASSRGTGGSNQPQHF. In DNA form, the CDR3 reads TGTGCCAGCAGTAGAGGGACAGGGGGCAGCAATCAGCCCCAGCATTTT.

The chain employs TRBV5-1 and TRBJ1-3, with D maybe TRBD1 (5 bases). There are 15 residues in the CDR3. Between the trimmed V and J ends, which lost 1 base and 2 bases, there was a span of 10 bases. The germline V gene has CDR1 SGHRS and CDR2 YFSETQ. The CDR3, as DNA: TGCGCCAGCAGCTTGTGGGCAGGGACTGGAAACACCATATATTTT. Translated: CASSLWAGTGNTIYF.

The J gene is TRBJ1-1, the V gene TRBV7-6; 7 bases line up with TRBD1. The CDR3 consists of 15 residues. In germline, CDR1 is SGHVS, CDR2 FNYEAQ. J gave up 1 base and V 5 bases, and 7 bases lay outside the gene matches. The CDR3 region has the DNA TGTGCCAGCAGCACGCGGACAGGCGGGAACACTGAAGCTTTCTTT. It is translated as CASSTRTGGNTEAFF.

V gene TRBV30 combines with J gene TRBJ1-2; a weak D match, TRBD1 (5 bases). The V gene's germline CDR1 is GTSNPN and CDR2 SVGIG (reference sequence). The CDR3 has 12 residues. Trimming removed 2 bases at V and 5 bases at J, with 9 bases between. The chain's CDR3 is CAWSTAGYGYTF. The DNA for the CDR3 is TGTGCCTGGAGTACGGCAGGGTATGGCTACACCTTC.

The chain combines TRBV27 with TRBJ1-2; maybe TRBD1 (5 bases). Germline CDR1 is MNHEY and CDR2 is SMNVEV (reference sequence). The CDR3 contains 14 residues. Trimming stripped 2 bases from V and 6 bases from J, with 13 bases between. The CDR3 nucleotides are TGTGCCAGCAGTTTAATGGGGCATGGGGATGGCTACACCTTC. It codes for CASSLMGHGDGYTF.

The V call is TRBV5-4, the J call TRBJ1-4; 10 bases are a match to TRBD1. Germline values: CDR1 SGHNT, CDR2 YYREEE (reference sequence). Trimming at V came to 4 bases and at J to 6 bases, leaving 3 bases not matched to a gene. This CDR3 comprises 14 residues. In nucleotides, the CDR3 is TGTGCCAGCAGCGGCGGGACAGGGGATGAAAAACTGTTTTTT. It yields the protein CASSGGTGDEKLFF.

This chain links TRBV7-2 with TRBJ1-1; no definite D call. Per germline, CDR1 SGHTA and CDR2 FQGNSA. The CDR3 totals 14 residues. Trimming took 0 bases from V and 2 from J, leaving 7 bases between them. CDR3 in DNA: TGTGCCAGCAGCTTAGCCAACGGCAACACTGAAGCTTTCTTT. Its translation is CASSLANGNTEAFF.

This clone was picked up one time. The CDR3, as DNA: TGCGCCAGCAGCTTGGGTGCAGACACTGAAGCTTTCTTT. It yields the protein CASSLGADTEAFF. The chain combines TRBV5-1 with TRBJ1-1; D not certain. Germline V CDR1 and CDR2: SGHRS, YFSETQ. Trimming cost V 0 bases and J 3 bases, with 6 bases left between them. This CDR3 contains 13 residues.

The chain couples TRBV7-9 to TRBJ2-1, with D possibly being TRBD1 (7 bases). CDR3 size: 15 residues. Trimming took off 5 bases at V and 5 bases at J, with 16 bases between the two ends. Germline-derived CDR1 and CDR2 are SEHNR and FQNEAQ (reference sequence). CDR3 sequence (DNA): TGTGCCAGCAGCCACTATCAGGGGGGACACAATGAGCAGTTCTTC. Amino acids: CASSHYQGGHNEQFF.

The chain joins TRBV7-9 to TRBJ1-1; D unresolved. The CDR3 contains 11 residues. The V gene lost 3 bases and the J gene lost 1 base, with 0 bases spanning the gap. Germline V gives CDR1 SEHNR, CDR2 FQNEAQ (reference sequence). The CDR3 loop is CASSLNTEAFF. The CDR3 DNA is TGTGCCAGCAGCTTGAACACTGAAGCTTTCTTT.

V is TRBV29-1 and J is TRBJ2-5, with TRBD2 as a possible D gene (6 bases). The V end lost 6 bases, the J end lost 5 bases, and 16 bases lay between the germline ends. The CDR3 extends over 13 amino acids. Germline CDR1 SQVTM, CDR2 ANQGSEA. This chain's CDR3 is CSVPTYSGETQYF. The CDR3 nucleotides read TGCAGCGTCCCAACCTACAGCGGGGAGACCCAGTACTTC.

V and J are TRBV4-1 and TRBJ2-4; 7 bases are shared with TRBD1. Germline V gene data show CDR1 as MGHRA and CDR2 as YSYEKL. This CDR3 is 17 amino acids long. V was clipped by 4 bases and J by 0 bases; unmatched bases: 9. The CDR3 DNA follows: TGCGCCAGCAGCCCGGCTGGGGGACAGCTAGCCAAAAACATTCAGTACTTC. Its protein is CASSPAGGQLAKNIQYF.

The chain uses TRBV27 and TRBJ1-1, with a tentative D call TRBD1 (5 bases). The CDR3 totals 14 residues. The V and J ends lost 7 bases and 4 bases respectively, with 16 bases between them. Germline V gene data show CDR1 as MNHEY and CDR2 as SMNVEV (reference sequence). Written as DNA, the CDR3 is TGTGCCAGCAAACTGGACCGGGGCCGCACTGAAGCTTTCTTT. Protein product: CASKLDRGRTEAFF.

This clone turned up a few times. Other DNA sequences in the same sample also yield this CDR3. The CDR3 bases are TGTGCCAGCAGCGTAGATTTTCCGGGAAACACCATATATTTT. Protein: CASSVDFPGNTIYF. V gene TRBV9 combines with J gene TRBJ1-3; no definite D call. V lost 0 bases and J 4 bases, leaving 8 bases between the germline ends. The CDR3 sequence is 14 residues long. The germline gives CDR1 SGDLS, CDR2 YYNGEE.

In nucleotides, the CDR3 is TGTGCCAGCTCAACCTCAATCCAAGAGACCCAGTACTTC. Amino acid sequence: CASSTSIQETQYF. V and J are TRBV18 and TRBJ2-5; unclear D gene. V shed 5 bases and J shed 1 base, with 8 bases lying between them. The CDR3 loop spans 13 amino acids. CDR1 is KGHSH and CDR2 is LQKENI in the germline V gene.

This rearrangement joins TRBV7-2 to TRBJ2-7, with D unresolved. The V gene's germline CDR1 is SGHTA and CDR2 FQGNSA. The CDR3 is made up of 13 amino acids. V was shortened by 5 bases and J by 2 bases, with 10 bases between the two germline ends. CDR3 sequence: CASSRPPTYEQYF. The CDR3, as DNA: TGTGCCAGCAGCCGTCCCCCGACCTACGAGCAGTACTTC.

The chain recombines TRBV5-1 with TRBJ2-5; 9 nucleotides match TRBD1. In germline, CDR1 is SGHRS, CDR2 YFSETQ. The CDR3 totals 15 residues. V dropped 3 bases and J dropped 2; count of bases not matched to a gene: 5. The CDR3 is CASSSGQGRQETQYF. In nucleotides, the CDR3 is TGCGCCAGCAGCTCAGGACAGGGGCGACAAGAGACCCAGTACTTC.

This clone is a singleton in its sample. The chain recombines TRBV7-2 with TRBJ2-7, with D possibly matching TRBD2 (6 bases). This CDR3 region has 15 residues. V was shortened by 5 bases and J by 4 bases, with 18 bases between the two germline ends. Germline CDR1 SGHTA, CDR2 FQGNSA. CDR3 amino acids: CASSLLQGGVYEQYF. The CDR3 nucleotides are TGTGCCAGCAGCCTTTTGCAGGGAGGAGTGTACGAGCAGTACTTC.

J is TRBJ2-5 and V is TRBV18; tentative D call: TRBD1 (6 bases). The CDR3 contains 14 residues. The germline V and J ends were trimmed by 3 bases and 1 base, with 9 bases remaining between them. Germline V gene data show CDR1 as KGHSH and CDR2 as LQKENI. The DNA for the CDR3 is TGTGCCAGCTCACCCGGGACAACCCAAGAGACCCAGTACTTC. Translated: CASSPGTTQETQYF.

The chain carries TRBV6-1 and TRBJ2-3; tentatively, D is TRBD1 (6 bases). Germline V gene lookup returns CDR1 MNHNS and CDR2 SASEGT. This CDR3 has 16 residues. Between the trimmed V and J ends, which lost 2 bases and 0 bases, there was a span of 12 bases. This CDR3 reads CASSERGSSSTDTQYF. The CDR3 DNA sequence: TGTGCCAGCAGTGAAAGGGGGAGTTCTAGCACAGATACGCAGTATTTT.